The TCR beta chain described here comes from a study of cytomegalovirus exposure and HLA in healthy donors. A note on this clone: What it binds is not known.

Points from the study as a whole: Cytomegalovirus status, reportedly, was diagnosed with high specificity and sensitivity by the classifier.

Amplification used 60 Vbeta primers and 13 Jbeta primers. The data were produced by immunoSEQ multiplex PCR, yet TCRdb's version contains in-frame clones alone and is incomplete. In the table there are 150,000 to 200,000 clones, over 60% of which are singletons. Material for sequencing was PBMCs. The TCR comes from a woman aged 50 to 60 in good health and CMV-seronegative.

This chain's CDR3 is CASSLPFDGVTEAFF. In nucleotides, the CDR3 is TGTGCCAGCAGTCTCCCATTCGACGGGGTCACTGAAGCTTTCTTT. The genes are TRBV28 and TRBJ1-1; no firm D call. This CDR3 contains 15 residues. Germline V gene sequence: CDR1 MDHEN, CDR2 SYDVKM. V was cut by 5 bases and J by 4 bases, with 17 bases left in between.